A single sample gave rise to the 22 T cell receptor beta chains below, sequenced in a study of spatial heterogeneity in lung cancer. The time point is: sample taken at primary tumor resection. The input material, whole RNA from tumor, nontumor lung or frozen PBMC, was sequenced unsorted. A single record per CDR3 protein comes from TCRdb applying MiXCR to the 5' RACE reads. The sample contains some 15,000 distinct CDR3 sequences, 7.5% to 8.5% of which appear only once. This material consisted of PBMCs, taken at surgery. These receptors were collected from a female donor with early-stage non-small cell lung cancer.

This clonotype was recorded many times. The genes are TRBV7-2 and TRBJ2-1; no firm D call. Trimming removed 2 bases at V and 7 bases at J, with 6 bases between. Germline loops: CDR1 SGHTA, CDR2 FQGNSA. This CDR3 is 12 amino acids long. CDR3 sequence reads: CASSLRANEQFF. In DNA, the CDR3 is TGTGCCAGCAGCTTACGGGCTAATGAGCAGTTCTTC.

Points on this clonotype: This may be a read error, as it is one base from a much larger clone. The J gene is TRBJ2-3, the V gene TRBV10-3; 7 nucleotides align to TRBD2. The CDR3 is made up of 15 amino acids. Germline V gives CDR1 ENHRY, CDR2 SYGVKD. The CDR3: CAISEKGRGTDAQYF. The DNA for the CDR3 is TGTGCCATCAGTGAGAAGGGGAGGGGCACAGATGCGCAGTATTTT.

The chain is built from TRBV10-3 and TRBJ2-3; D is unresolved. Germline loops: CDR1 ENHRY, CDR2 SYGVKD. This CDR3 has 12 residues. The V end lost 2 bases, the J end lost 2 bases, and 2 bases lay between the germline ends. The CDR3: CAISENTDTQYF. The CDR3 bases are TGTGCCATCAGTGAGAACACAGATACGCAGTATTTT.

Here the CDR3 reads CASSLEAGGSSSYNEQFF. The DNA for the CDR3 is TGTGCCAGCAGCTTAGAAGCGGGAGGTTCGAGCTCCTACAATGAGCAGTTCTTC. The V gene is TRBV7-9, the J gene TRBJ2-1, with TRBD2 matching over 9 bases. The CDR3 length is 18 residues. Germline V gene data show CDR1 as SEHNR and CDR2 as FQNEAQ (reference sequence). With 1 base clipped from V and 0 bases from J, the junction kept 7 bases outside the gene matches.

The chain employs TRBV29-1 and TRBJ1-2, with a weak D call TRBD1 (5 bases). From germline, CDR1 is SQVTM and CDR2 ANQGSEA. The CDR3 contains 12 residues. V was cut by 6 bases and J by 8 bases, with 16 bases left in between. This CDR3 reads CSVFRDAGGYTF. The CDR3 DNA reads as TGCAGCGTCTTCCGGGACGCAGGGGGCTACACCTTC. The whole variable domain, remainder taken from reference TRBV29-1 and TRBJ1-2, is SAVISQKPSRDICQRGTSLTIQCQVDSQVTMMFWYRQQPGQSLTLIATANQGSEATYESGFVIDKFPISRPNLTFSTLTVSNMSPEDSSIYLCSVFRDAGGYTFGSGTRLTVV.

This clonotype was detected many times. V and J are TRBV6-5 and TRBJ2-7, with TRBD2 as a possible D gene (6 bases). CDR1 is MNHEY and CDR2 is SVGAGI in the germline V gene. The V gene lost 6 bases and the J gene lost 2 bases, with 11 bases spanning the gap. This CDR3 has 13 amino acids. The CDR3: CASRVAVTYEQYF. The CDR3 DNA reads TGTGCCAGCAGGGTAGCGGTAACCTACGAGCAGTACTTC.

In this sample, this clonotype turned up many times. The chain joins TRBV10-3 to TRBJ2-7, with D perhaps TRBD1 (6 bases). Germline V gives CDR1 ENHRY, CDR2 SYGVKD. CDR3 length: 14 residues. Trimming took 6 bases from V and 2 from J, leaving 14 bases between them. The chain's CDR3 is CAISGTGWPYEQYF. The DNA of the CDR3 is TGTGCCATCAGCGGAACAGGGTGGCCCTACGAGCAGTACTTC.

With regard to this clonotype: Given a much more abundant clone one base away, this may be a read error. The chain employs TRBV7-6 and TRBJ2-5; 8 bases match TRBD1. The CDR3 spans 14 residues. The ends lost 5 bases at V and 5 bases at J; junction bases unmatched: 7. Germline lookup yields CDR1 SGHVS and CDR2 FNYEAQ. CDR3 region: CASSPRGPEETQYF. Written as DNA, the CDR3 is TGTGCCAGCAGCCCCAGGGGGCCGGAGGAGACCCAGTACTTC.

At least ten counts were recorded for this clonotype. As DNA, the CDR3 is TGCGCCAGCAGCCAAACCCCATTGGGACGGACGAACACTGAAGCTTTCTTT. As protein: CASSQTPLGRTNTEAFF. The J gene is TRBJ1-1, the V gene TRBV4-1; weak D call: TRBD1 (5 bases). Germline loops: CDR1 MGHRA, CDR2 YSYEKL. The CDR3 runs to 17 residues. The ends were cut back, 2 bases at V and 1 base at J, with 17 bases in the middle.

This clonotype was seen many times. A read error may produce the germline difference seen at one junction end. The chain uses TRBV19 and TRBJ2-1; TRBD1 matches 7 bases. CDR1 is LNHDA, CDR2 SQIVND, per germline (reference sequence). The CDR3 loop spans 12 amino acids. CDR3 bases: TGTGCCAGTAGTAAGCGTGAGGGGGCAGCTATCTTC. Translation gives CASSKREGAAIF.

This clonotype was seen repeatedly, ten times or more. The V call is TRBV7-2, the J call TRBJ2-5; TRBD2 might be the D (6 bases). Germline CDR1 is SGHTA and CDR2 is FQGNSA. This CDR3 contains 15 residues. Trimming took off 4 bases at V and 1 base at J, with 13 bases between the two ends. CDR3 residues: CASSWYGGTQETQYF. In DNA, the CDR3 is TGTGCCAGCAGCTGGTACGGGGGTACCCAAGAGACCCAGTACTTC.

This clonotype was seen repeatedly, ten times or more. The DNA of the CDR3 is TGTGCCAGTAGATTCGGCTCAGGGGTTTTCTACGAGCAGTACTTC. This encodes CASRFGSGVFYEQYF. The rearrangement uses TRBV19 and TRBJ2-7; maybe TRBD1 (6 bases). This CDR3 comprises 15 residues. The germline gives CDR1 LNHDA, CDR2 SQIVND (reference sequence). With 6 bases removed from V and 3 bases from J, the gap between germline ends came to 18 bases.

This clonotype was seen ten or more times. The chain combines TRBV18 with TRBJ1-4, with no clear D. The length of the CDR3 is 13 residues. Trimming took 6 bases from V and 6 from J, leaving 11 bases between them. Germline CDR1 and CDR2: KGHSH and LQKENI. CDR3: CASSPRRYEKLFF. The CDR3 DNA sequence: TGTGCCAGCTCGCCGCGGAGGTATGAAAAACTGTTTTTT. The variable domain in full, with the rest retrieved from reference TRBV18 and TRBJ1-4, is NAGVMQNPRHLVRRRGQEARLRCSPMKGHSHVYWYRQLPEEGLKFMVYLQKENIIDESGMPKERFSAEFPKEGPSILRIQQVVRGDSAAYFCASSPRRYEKLFFGSGTQLSVL.

This clonotype has just a few counts. The chain recombines TRBV11-2 with TRBJ2-4, with TRBD1 matching over 7 bases. Germline CDR1 and CDR2: SGHAT and FQNNGV. The V gene end was trimmed by 4 bases and the J gene end by 3 bases; junction bases not matched to a gene: 6. The CDR3 is 15 residues long. For the CDR3, the DNA is TGTGCCAGCAGCTCGACTCAGGGGGTCAAAAACATTCAGTACTTC. Protein sequence: CASSSTQGVKNIQYF.

This clonotype was seen at least ten times. V gene TRBV5-5 combines with J gene TRBJ2-3, with D perhaps matching TRBD1 (6 bases). The CDR3 consists of 17 residues. The germline V and J ends were trimmed by 4 bases and 0 bases, with 18 bases remaining between them. Germline CDR1 SGHKS, CDR2 YYEKEE (reference sequence). CDR3 DNA: TGTGCCAGCAGCACCTTCGAAACAGGGAGAAGCACAGATACGCAGTATTTT. As protein: CASSTFETGRSTDTQYF.

This clonotype has ten or more counts. V and J are TRBV5-1 and TRBJ2-3; D remains ambiguous. In germline, CDR1 is SGHRS, CDR2 YFSETQ. V lost 4 bases and J 2 bases, leaving 11 bases between the germline ends. The CDR3 contains 14 residues. The CDR3 sequence is CASSGGRTTDTQYF. CDR3 nucleotides: TGCGCCAGCAGCGGCGGACGGACCACAGATACGCAGTATTTT.

The chain joins TRBV4-1 to TRBJ2-1; D is possibly TRBD1 (5 bases). V dropped 0 bases and J dropped 8 bases, with 8 bases sitting between them. From germline, CDR1 is MGHRA and CDR2 YSYEKL. CDR3 length: 13 amino acids. The CDR3 bases are TGCGCCAGCAGCCAAGAGGGGCGCGATGAGCAGTTCTTC. This gives the protein CASSQEGRDEQFF.

This clonotype has a count of ten or more. The J gene is TRBJ1-2, the V gene TRBV7-2; no definite D call. Germline V gene data show CDR1 as SGHTA and CDR2 as FQGNSA. The V end was cut by 2 bases, the J end by 4 bases, with 14 bases between. The CDR3 has 15 amino acids. CDR3 region: CASSLMALTVYGYTF. The CDR3 coding sequence is TGTGCCAGCAGCTTAATGGCCCTTACAGTCTATGGCTACACCTTC.

This clonotype was seen a few times. The J gene is TRBJ1-3, the V gene TRBV7-9; D remains unclear. The CDR3 sequence is 14 residues long. Trimming stripped 4 bases from V and 0 bases from J, with 7 bases between. Germline CDR1 is SEHNR and CDR2 is FQNEAQ (reference sequence). The CDR3 nucleotides are TGTGCCAGCAGCTCAGCCGTCTCTGGAAACACCATATATTTT. Its protein product is CASSSAVSGNTIYF.

This clonotype was picked up many times. V gene TRBV5-1 combines with J gene TRBJ1-1; D remains unclear. Trimming shortened V by 0 bases and J by 4 bases, and 13 bases separated the two germline ends. This CDR3 comprises 15 residues. Germline V CDR1 and CDR2: SGHRS, YFSETQ. CDR3 nucleotide sequence: TGCGCCAGCAGCTTGGGGGGAGTCCAGATCACTGAAGCTTTCTTT. Translated, it gives CASSLGGVQITEAFF.

Many counts were recorded for this clonotype. This rearrangement joins TRBV6-5 to TRBJ1-1; D uncertain. The CDR3 consists of 15 residues. Per germline, CDR1 MNHEY and CDR2 SVGAGI. V lost 0 bases and J lost 3, with 11 bases in between. The CDR3 nucleotides read TGTGCCAGCAGTTACTCGCCGCTCGCGGACACTGAAGCTTTCTTT. Its translation is CASSYSPLADTEAFF.

This sequence joins TRBV28 and TRBJ1-2; 11 bases line up with TRBD1. V shed 6 bases, J shed 4 bases, and the junction held 4 bases outside the gene matches. The CDR3 is 14 amino acids. Looked up from germline, CDR1 is MDHEN and CDR2 is SYDVKM. The CDR3 DNA is TGTGCCAGCAGCAAGGGACAGGGGGTCTATGGCTACACCTTC. Amino acid sequence: CASSKGQGVYGYTF.